This T cell receptor (beta chain) was sequenced in a study of shared clonotypes between healthy human individuals. For unsorted samples, genomic DNA was extracted from around 88 million PBMCs. A remark on this clone: Its antigen remains unknown.

General study results and limits: Represented diversity, genetic and exposure-history alike, was limited by few donors. Expectations were that clonotype sharing among donors would be affected by sequencing depth.

Roughly 300 ng DNA, roughly 27,000 T cell genomes, went into unsorted PBMC replicate PCRs. TCRdb's copy holds only in-frame clones and misses some; the assay was immunoSEQ multiplex PCR. Of fewer than 550,000 clones detected, about 80% appear once; the ten largest clones hold around 13%. The sequence derives from a woman aged 40 to 50 in good health. Some clones in this sample may be carry-over from other donors' samples. Sequencing used PBMCs.

The CDR3 coding sequence is TGTGCCAGCACCGCCATGTCCTACAATCAGCCCCAGCATTTT. Its protein product is CASTAMSYNQPQHF. This sequence joins TRBV2 and TRBJ1-5, with D hard to call. Germline assignment: CDR1 SNHLY and CDR2 FYNNEI. Trimming removed 7 bases from V and 3 bases from J, with 13 bases in between. The CDR3 is 14 amino acids. The variable domain in full, completed from reference TRBV2 and TRBJ1-5, reads EPEVTQTPSHQVTQMGQEVILRCVPISNHLYFYWYRQILGQKVEFLVSFYNNEISEKSEIFDDQFSVERPDGSNFTLKIRSTKLEDSAMYFCASTAMSYNQPQHFGDGTRLSIL.